What follows are 15 T cell receptor beta chains derived from one specimen sequenced in a study of shared clonotypes between healthy human individuals (TCRdb year 2020). Library generation was performed with the immunoSEQ multiplex PCR assay. TCRdb's version of the immuneACCESS table is confined to in-frame rearrangements and falls short of the full clone set. An unresolved V gene accounts for under half of the shortfall where checked; the remainder is of unknown origin. The sample includes about 2.3 million clones, with around 93% observed a single time. Of the sample, around 0.4% falls within the top ten clones. The specimen was naive CD4+ T cells from PBMCs. What this sample's cell subset or site label stands for: CD45RA+ positively selected. The receptors originated from a man aged 18 to 30 in good health. Some clones in this sample may be carry-over from other donors' samples.

The chain couples TRBV29-1 to TRBJ1-2; D ambiguous. The germline V gene encodes CDR1 SQVTM and CDR2 ANQGSEA. CDR3 length: 11 residues. V was cut by 4 bases and J by 2 bases, with 5 bases left in between. The CDR3 protein is CSVARNYGYTF. The CDR3 region has the DNA TGCAGCGTTGCGAGAAACTATGGCTACACCTTC.

V and J are TRBV6-6 and TRBJ1-3; D is unclear. Germline CDR1 and CDR2: MNHNY and SVGAGI (reference sequence). The CDR3 covers 16 residues. V was shortened by 3 bases and J by 0 bases, with 12 bases between the two germline ends. The CDR3 DNA reads TGTGCCAGCAGTTATGTGGTTTTTACCTCTGGAAACACCATATATTTT. This translates into CASSYVVFTSGNTIYF.

The chain has TRBV9 and TRBJ2-1, with no clear D. Germline CDR1 reads SGDLS; CDR2 reads YYNGEE. Trimming left V 0 bases short and J 1 base short, with 8 bases between. The CDR3 has 15 residues. CDR3 amino acids: CASSVEVTSYNEQFF. DNA of the CDR3: TGTGCCAGCAGCGTAGAGGTTACGTCCTACAATGAGCAGTTCTTC.

The chain uses TRBV7-3 and TRBJ2-3, with 7 positions matching TRBD2. The CDR3 has 12 residues. CDR1 and CDR2 from the germline V gene are SGHTA and FQGTGA. V lost 7 bases and J lost 5; bases outside the gene matches: 3. This chain's CDR3 is CASTPGGDTQYF. The CDR3 bases are TGTGCCAGCACCCCGGGGGGAGATACGCAGTATTTT.

The chain is built from TRBV28 and TRBJ1-2; D is uncertain. The CDR3 totals 14 residues. Germline loops: CDR1 MDHEN, CDR2 SYDVKM. Trimming took 10 bases from V and 6 from J, leaving 21 bases between them. In nucleotides, the CDR3 is TGTGCCACCTTAAATAGGCGGGGAGTCCATGGCTACACCTTC. Residues: CATLNRRGVHGYTF.

The rearrangement joins TRBV5-4 to TRBJ2-2; D remains ambiguous. Germline CDR1 and CDR2: SGHNT and YYREEE (reference sequence). V lost 7 bases and J lost 0, with 10 bases in between. The CDR3 consists of 14 residues. CDR3 protein: CASGRPSNTGELFF. Written as DNA, the CDR3 is TGTGCCAGCGGGCGGCCTTCGAACACCGGGGAGCTGTTTTTT.

The chain recombines TRBV25-1 with TRBJ2-1; 7 bases align to TRBD1. The V gene end was trimmed by 2 bases and the J gene end by 2 bases; junction bases not matched to a gene: 6. The CDR3 is made up of 16 amino acids. Germline loops: CDR1 MGHDK, CDR2 SYGVNS. Here the CDR3 reads CASSETTGATYNEQFF. In DNA form, the CDR3 reads TGTGCCAGCAGTGAAACTACAGGGGCCACCTACAATGAGCAGTTCTTC.

V and J are TRBV15 and TRBJ2-7, with 8 bases aligning to TRBD1. This CDR3 is built from 16 residues. V lost 0 bases and J lost 3; bases outside the gene matches: 7. The germline gives CDR1 LNHNV, CDR2 YYDKDF (reference sequence). CDR3 sequence (DNA): TGTGCCACCAGCAGAGACAACCCCGGGACAGGCTACGAGCAGTACTTC. This encodes CATSRDNPGTGYEQYF. Filled out from reference TRBV15 and TRBJ2-7, the complete variable domain reads DAMVIQNPRYQVTQFGKPVTLSCSQTLNHNVMYWYQQKSSQAPKLLFHYYDKDFNNEADTPDNFQSRRPNTSFCFLDIRSPGLGDTAMYLCATSRDNPGTGYEQYFGPGTRLTVT.

The chain combines TRBV7-3 with TRBJ1-1; D unclear. Germline CDR1 reads SGHTA; CDR2 reads FQGTGA. This CDR3 has 13 amino acids. The germline V and J ends were trimmed by 5 bases and 4 bases, with 11 bases remaining between them. The CDR3 protein is CASSLDWGTEAFF. The CDR3 bases are TGTGCCAGCAGCCTGGACTGGGGCACTGAAGCTTTCTTT.

The chain employs TRBV11-2 and TRBJ2-7; 8 bases match TRBD2. J was trimmed by 2 bases and V by 6 bases; bases with no gene match: 9. CDR3 length equals 15 residues. Germline loops: CDR1 SGHAT, CDR2 FQNNGV. The CDR3 DNA reads as TGTGCCAGCAGGCCACTACTAGCGGCTACCTACGAGCAGTACTTC. Amino acids: CASRPLLAATYEQYF.

V usage is TRBV5-1 and J usage is TRBJ1-2; D is ambiguous. V was clipped by 4 bases and J by 5 bases, with 18 bases between them. The CDR3 is 15 amino acids. Germline CDR1 SGHRS, CDR2 YFSETQ. The CDR3 here is CASSTRAGGQYGYTF. CDR3 bases: TGCGCCAGCAGCACGAGGGCAGGTGGGCAATATGGCTACACCTTC.

This clone was observed a few times. This chain connects TRBV7-9 to TRBJ1-2, with D possibly TRBD1 on 5 matching bases. The CDR3 has 14 residues. CDR1 is SEHNR, CDR2 FQNEAQ, per germline (reference sequence). The V end lost 5 bases, the J end lost 4 bases, and 14 bases lay between the germline ends. CDR3 sequence reads: CASSQDGGGYGYTF. The CDR3 nucleotides read TGTGCCAGCAGCCAAGACGGCGGGGGCTATGGCTACACCTTC.

The chain carries TRBV25-1 and TRBJ1-2, with D possibly being TRBD1 (5 bases). V lost 4 bases and J 8 bases, leaving 11 bases between the germline ends. CDR3 size: 12 residues. The V gene's germline CDR1 is MGHDK and CDR2 SYGVNS. DNA for the CDR3: TGTGCCAGCAGTGGGGGCTCCGGGGGCTACACCTTC. Its translation is CASSGGSGGYTF.

CDR3 DNA sequence: TGTGCCTTCCGCGGGACCGGTAACTACAATGAGCAGTTCTTC. Residues: CAFRGTGNYNEQFF. The chain combines TRBV19 with TRBJ2-1; D is possibly TRBD2 (6 bases). Trimming removed 11 bases from V and 3 bases from J, with 17 bases in between. This CDR3 has 14 residues. Per germline, CDR1 LNHDA and CDR2 SQIVND (reference sequence).

V usage is TRBV5-1 and J usage is TRBJ2-3; TRBD2 agrees at 10 bases. V shed 4 bases, J shed 3 bases, and the junction held 5 bases outside the gene matches. This CDR3 contains 15 residues. In germline, CDR1 is SGHRS, CDR2 YFSETQ. The CDR3 DNA follows: TGCGCCAGCAGCAAAGCGGGAGGGTGGACAGATACGCAGTATTTT. It encodes CASSKAGGWTDTQYF.